The present TCR beta chain was sequenced within a study of lymphopenia after photon versus proton radiotherapy. Study results and limitations: In patients who died, overall survival fell as post-nadir TCR diversity dropped more. After the lymphocyte nadir, photon-treated repertoires showed oligoclonal expansion, especially of CD8+ Temra cells. Under photons, naive T cells and diversity fell while effector/memory populations rose. Authors raise, but do not show, better survival with proton therapy.

TCRdb keeps only in-frame clones here, not all; method: immunoSEQ multiplex PCR. The sample consists of about 58,000 clones, roughly 80% of them appearing once. Of note for this clone: What it binds is not known.

The CDR3 has 15 residues. CDR1 SEHNR and CDR2 FQNEAQ come from the germline V gene (reference sequence). Germline trimming cut 3 bases from V and 8 bases from J; bases unmatched to any gene: 9. The TCR sequence derives from a man in his sixties with pancreatic cancer. This rearrangement joins TRBV7-9 to TRBJ2-1; TRBD2 matches 8 bases. The input for sequencing was peripheral blood, taken from a patient treated with proton-based radiotherapy. The CDR3 nucleotides are TGTGCCAGCAGCTTCCACGGCGGGGGGCGCGATGAGCAGTTCTTC. Its protein product is CASSFHGGGRDEQFF.